This T cell receptor (beta chain) was captured in a study of shared clonotypes between healthy human individuals (dated by TCRdb to about 2020). Background on the whole study: A few men and a couple of women, aged 18 to 49 years, made up the cohort. Per donor, three plates each were used for CD4 naive and CD4 memory, two for CD8 naive, and one for CD8 memory. To estimate repertoire size and how much clonotypes are shared between individuals, the study performed deep sequencing of blood TCR repertoires from a handful of healthy adults. To increase sequencing depth and limit assay-specific biases, TCR repertoire library preparation and sequencing were carried out by different laboratories using diverse techniques. Between about 0.94 and 8.9 billion PBMCs per donor were obtained by leukapheresis.

TCR CDR3 regions were amplified from genomic DNA by multiplex PCR using the deep immunoSEQ assay. Extracted genomic DNA from each cell subset was distributed evenly across all wells of several immunoSEQ 96-well plates, and each plate was treated as a replicate. Each replicate PCR for sorted subsets received about 220 ng genomic DNA, equal to about 30,000 T cell genomes. Purified libraries were quantified with a Qubit 3.0 fluorometer, sized on a Bioanalyzer 2100, and re-quantified with the KAPA Library Quantification kit. A separate single-read 150-cycle Illumina NextSeq 550 flow cell was used to sequence each immunoSEQ 96-well plate. The original pipeline was this. The immunoSEQ output contained only junctional sequences without quality scores, so filtering could not match that applied to full-length reads. Sequences were annotated with PyIR, a Python wrapper for IgBLAST v1.9, using IMGT germline references to assign V/J genes and CDR3. Any read was removed if the V/J assignment was weak (E-value above 1e-6), the CDR3 was missing, or the read contained stop codons, out-of-frame junctions, or ambiguous translated residues. V3J clonotypes were defined by identical inferred V gene, J gene, and CDR3 amino acid sequence. To compute the percentage overlap between repertoires, the number of shared unique clonotypes was divided by the size of the smaller repertoire. Repertoire richness was assessed with RTK rarefaction, the Chao1 estimator, and Recon v2.1 estimates of unobserved clonotypes. OLGA was used to compute generation probabilities for all TCRbeta clonotypes that the gDNA method yielded from a handful of donors. TCRdb took over this immuneACCESS table, retaining in-frame rearrangements with V and J assigned. Such tables are incomplete; in checked studies, under half of the missing clones stem from an unresolved V gene, and the remainder is unexplained. V, J and clone size are taken as reported in that table, and D and trimming were inferred from the DNA itself. The sample records roughly 2.5 million clones, around nine tenths of which are singletons. Of the sample, roughly 0.13% falls within the top ten clones.

What the research found in general, with its limitations: Pairwise subsampling indicated that sequencing depth was expected to affect the degree of clonotype sharing among donors. Rarefaction of sorted-subset datasets indicated incomplete sequencing despite the large sequencing depth. The small number of donors limited the genetic and exposure-history diversity represented. When a handful of donors were compared, the shared fraction of clonotypes was roughly 4.8% for naive CD4, roughly 3.3% for naive CD8, more than 2% for memory CD4, and 0.35% to 0.4% for memory CD8. Larger estimated clonotype richness was generally found for naive subsets than for memory subsets. Sampling was restricted to blood, and TCR repertoires in tissue are likely to differ from TCR repertoires in blood. Compared with non-shared clonotypes, clonotypes shared by all four sorted-subset donors had higher generation probabilities.

CDR1 ENHRY and CDR2 SYGVKD were looked up in the germline V gene. The CDR3, from cysteine to phenylalanine, totals 15 residues. The read is trimmed to its CDR3 DNA, 45 bases read in frame from base 1. V ends up 3 bases short and J 0 bases short, with an unmatched junction base count of 4. The count of this clone is one. Its antigen target is currently unknown. Base qualities are missing; no much larger clone stands one base away. The donors were healthy, HIV-negative adults who had no recently reported acute infections or vaccinations. Every donor was a Caucasian adult residing in Nashville, Tennessee, USA. CD4+ T cells were enriched by magnetic negative selection; naive cells were then positively selected on CD45RA, and the negative fraction formed the memory subset. Blood was collected by leukapheresis, and PBMCs were isolated by Ficoll-Histopaque density gradient centrifugation and then cryopreserved in liquid nitrogen vapor phase. Purity and quantity of every magnetically sorted T cell population were checked by analytical flow cytometry. Genomic DNA was isolated from every sorted fraction and measured by UV absorbance on a Nanodrop 2000c.

The chain couples TRBV10-3 to TRBJ2-5, and 7 junctional nucleotides match TRBD1. This clonotype was sampled from a man aged 18 to 29 in good health. The sequencing input was naive CD4+ T cells sorted from blood. Sample cell subset or site, as interpreted from the label and publication: CD45RA+ positively selected. The CDR3 amino acid sequence is: CAISDFGTDQETQYF. The DNA reads as follows: TGTGCCATCAGTGATTTCGGGACAGACCAAGAGACCCAGTACTTC.